This T cell receptor beta chain was documented in a study of CD8 T cells in Susac syndrome. This clonotype has only a few counts. Sequencing of TCR beta was performed on blood CD8+ and CD4+ T cells. Negative isolation yielded CD8+ and CD4+ T cells; FACS enriched TEMRA cells. CDR1 DFQATT and CDR2 SNEGSKA come from the germline V gene (reference sequence). Trimming removed 3 bases from V and 5 bases from J; junction bases left unmatched: 15. The CDR3 has 18 amino acids. RNA totalling roughly 0.5 to 1 ug underwent reverse transcription with random hexamers. immunoSEQ multiplex PCR amplified TCR beta CDR3 across 54 Vbeta, 13 Jbeta. TCRdb independently ran MiXCR on the immunoSEQ multiplex PCR reads; one entry per CDR3 protein. There are some 180,000 distinct CDR3 sequences in the sample; around nine tenths occur only once, and about 0.09% lies in the top ten.

Sequenced input: CD4+ T cells from PBMCs. The chain joins TRBV20-1 to TRBJ2-3; 12 bases are a match to TRBD2. The source of this sequence is a human donor with Susac syndrome. The chain's CDR3 is CSASLSAGTSGQGDTQYF. CDR3 nucleotide sequence: TGCAGTGCTAGCCTCTCGGCCGGGACTAGCGGGCAGGGAGATACGCAGTATTTT.